One sample yielded the 3 T cell receptor beta chains listed below, sequenced in a study of T-cell memory formation after mild COVID-19 (TCRdb year 2021). Library preparation employed 5' RACE. Instrument used: Illumina NovaSeq 6000. Starting from the raw public reads, TCRdb applied fastp trimming at Q25, assembled clones with MiXCR and retained in-frame beta chains. Rows are combined by CDR3 protein, so each entry shows the most common genes and DNA. This sample holds approximately 410,000 distinct CDR3 sequences; more than 20% were observed only once. The ten largest clones capture roughly 13% of the sample. Material for sequencing was PBMCs or a T cell subset sorted from them (not recorded which). The receptors were sampled from an adult woman who had mild COVID-19 (a few samples of this study predate the infection). The sample titles of this study are shuffled in the database, so cell type and time point are left out; the donor was told from shared clones.

This clonotype was counted only a few times. The chain links TRBV4-2 to TRBJ1-2; D possibly corresponds to TRBD1 (5 bases). Trimming pared 0 bases from V and 0 bases from J, leaving 11 bases between. Germline V gene data show CDR1 as LGHNA and CDR2 as YNFKEQ. The CDR3 has 16 amino acids. The CDR3 loop is CASSQEGDRTNYGYTF. For the CDR3, the DNA is TGTGCCAGCAGCCAAGAGGGAGACAGAACTAACTATGGCTACACCTTC.

The V call is TRBV19, the J call TRBJ2-7; a possible D gene is TRBD1 (5 bases). The germline V gene encodes CDR1 LNHDA and CDR2 SQIVND (reference sequence). Deletions cut 4 bases from V and 3 bases from J, with 10 bases between. The CDR3 runs 13 residues. The CDR3 is CASSRQGLYEQYF. For the CDR3, the DNA is TGTGCCAGTAGTAGGCAGGGTCTCTACGAGCAGTACTTC.

The chain combines TRBV20-1 with TRBJ1-5, with 8 bases matching TRBD1. CDR1 DFQATT and CDR2 SNEGSKA come from the germline V gene (reference sequence). The J segment lost 6 bases and the V segment lost 1 base, leaving 5 bases of the junction unmatched. The CDR3 covers 14 residues. As DNA, the CDR3 is TGCAGTGCTAGAGTCGGACAGGGCGGTCAGCCCCAGCATTTT. Translation: CSARVGQGGQPQHF.